This T cell receptor beta chain was observed in a study of CXCR3-negative and CXCR3-positive naive CD8 T cells. Study-wide results and limits: The study found that naive CXCR3-negative and CXCR3-positive cells shared TRBV-TRBJ usage, while memory cells differed. Between one naive subset and the other, surface CD5 was comparable, and TCR strength was inferred from TRB CDR3 properties. Naive cells that were CXCR3-positive had more hydrophobic TRB CDR3s (compared with CXCR3-negative naive cells).

Through 5' RACE with UMI labels, the TRB cDNA libraries were prepared. TCRdb reworked the 5' RACE reads into one entry per CDR3 protein, no DNA. This listing includes 2,500 to 3,000 distinct CDR3 sequences. Naive CD8+ T cells displayed a CD45RO-CCR7+CD27+CD95- phenotype. The CDR3 covers 11 residues. The germline V gene encodes CDR1 KGHSH and CDR2 LQKENI. Frequency places this clonotype as large (0.1 to 1%). The antigen is undetermined. The sequence was obtained from a human donor in good health. Some clones in this sample may be carry-over from other donors' samples. The chain combines TRBV18 with TRBJ2-1. The sample consisted of naive CXCR3+ CD8+ T cells from blood. Regarding subset: CD45RO-CCR7+CD27+CD95- naive CD8+ T cells expressing CXCR3 (TNR3+). The CDR3 spells CASSPGNEQFF.